The source of this T cell receptor beta chain is a study of cytomegalovirus exposure and HLA in healthy donors listed by TCRdb under 2017. Broadly, across the study: An earlier analysis of several hundred of the donors reported approximately 300 Gb of sequence data and 95 million to 130 million unique TCR beta sequences obtained from some 200 million T cells. To decide whether each TCR beta V gene segment behaved as functional or pseudogenic, an earlier analysis of over 500 of the donors relied on high-throughput TCR beta sequencing. A later analysis re-examined previously published TCR beta repertoires from more than 600 donors and added high-resolution HLA genotyping to investigate patterns of TCR occurrence. Roughly five DR-DQ haplotypes were treated as single units for association and clustering because of strong linkage in the cohort. Among over 350 genotyped donors of the cohort, an average of around 240,000 unique TCR beta nucleotide sequences were sequenced per donor, 15% to 20% of them non-productive. The number of typed donors differed by locus: about 620-640 for A, B, C, DRB1 and DQB1; approximately 520 for DQA1; 606 for DPA1; and roughly 470 for DPB1. Approximately 310 gigabases of sequencing data and some 85 million unique TCR sequences were included in an early release covering roughly 700 HLA-typed donors. Of the roughly 420 genotyped donors, more than 75% were placed in the genetic ancestry cluster associated with self-reported Caucasian donors. The study profiled the T cell repertoires of 550 to 700 subjects by immunosequencing and related them to cytomegalovirus serostatus. In addition to the first cohort of 500 to 850 subjects, a separate validation cohort of 120 different subjects was used. In the later analysis, no new phenotypic data were used to find candidate immune exposures; instead, reliance was placed on TCR beta sequences and their occurrence across donors. The study aimed to test whether signatures of past pathogen exposure could be identified by cataloging public T cell receptors. To predict cytomegalovirus infection status, the study brought together high-throughput TCR immunosequencing, statistical association of individual TCRs with disease status, and machine learning. Both class I and class II loci were covered by HLA typing, at four-digit resolution. Donor age, sex, ethnicity and CMV serostatus were collected together with the repertoire data. Every discovery cohort repertoire had been produced on one sequencing platform. In a later genetic analysis, genome-wide SNP genotypes for about 55% of the roughly 700 donors were used, and that subset was treated as a discovery cohort.

Broad study findings and their caveats: Linkage disequilibrium might explain the correlated functional status among segregating V segments, but an unknown experimental factor could not be ruled out. In the study, 150 to 200 TCR beta chains were listed as associated with cytomegalovirus. Presence/absence analyses assumed roughly uniform sequencing depth across donors, an assumption that may not hold. Specific HLA alleles were associated with roughly 16,000 TCR beta sequences at a false discovery rate of 0.05 in a later analysis. A later analysis found that TCR association rates varied across HLA loci, with DRB1 alleles showing the most associated TCRs and HLA-C alleles the fewest. A later analysis found that HLA-associated TCR beta chains were more clonally expanded and had lower generation probabilities than equally common non-associated chains. A cluster of highly shared sequence variants was judged likely to represent a technical artifact of the sequencing pipeline. A further reported finding was that TCR beta sequences accurately predicted the HLA-A and HLA-B alleles for most subjects in the first cohort. V-gene and J-gene trimming of TCR beta chains was associated with a missense DCLRE1C variant in a later genetic analysis, and the association was replicated in an independent cohort. The cohort was sequenced for TCR beta chains only, and without alpha or paired-chain data the features that could be detected were limited. In vitro tests confirmed that three of the cytomegalovirus-associated TCR beta chains recognize cytomegalovirus antigens. A later genetic analysis reported fewer N-insertions in productive TCRs among donors in an Asian-associated ancestry cluster than the roughly 720-donor mean. Because some donors lacked HLA typing at each locus, the association tests relied only on the typed subset. Most CMV-associated TCR beta chains appeared to be HLA-restricted in a later analysis, and the HLA associations seemed to be driven largely by CMV exposure. In both the original and validation cohorts, the classifier was reported to diagnose cytomegalovirus status with high specificity and sensitivity. In an earlier analysis of approximately 590 of the donors, most TCR beta V segments appeared in productive rearrangements about 87% or about 30% of the time, broadly matching IMGT annotations. Across donors, most TCR sequences were observed very rarely, whereas some public TCRs were present in many individuals. Some IMGT-functional V segments, including TRBV6-2 and TRBV6-3, could not be distinguished by the 87-base-pair reads and were therefore excluded. Roughly 17 rarely observed V segments, including chromosome 9 orphons, were excluded from the earlier analysis of approximately 500 of the donors because counts were too low. Strong co-occurrence of HLA alleles, especially DR and DQ, made assigning TCR associations to individual alleles difficult. In a later analysis, several top co-occurrence clusters were reported to appear linked to parvovirus B19, influenza, CMV and Epstein-Barr virus. Immune exposure information for the cohort was limited to CMV serostatus. The authors suggested that the approach could potentially be extended to other disease states and immunological phenotypes.

Counted from cysteine to phenylalanine, this CDR3 has 14 amino acids. Only the CDR3 portion is preserved as DNA: 42 bases, with reading frame beginning at the first base. Trimming at the junction amounts to 6 bases on V and 6 bases on J, and the germline ends lie 17 bases apart. CDR1 and CDR2, per the germline V gene, are MNHEY and SVGAGI. Receptor amplification or capture employed the immunoSEQ multiplex PCR assay. A mixture of 60 forward primers for TCR Vbeta segments and 13 reverse primers for TCR Jbeta segments was used in the multiplex PCR. The CDR3 region of rearranged TCR beta genes was amplified from genomic DNA with a multiplex PCR assay. The amplified TCR beta libraries were sequenced on the Illumina HiSeq System as 87-base-pair reads. In the paper's pipeline: A later analysis counted around 72 million unique TCR beta chains across the 550 to 750 repertoires, and some 11 million of these chains were shared by at least two donors. Raw reads were error-corrected and collapsed into unique sequences with a nearest-neighbor algorithm that merged closely related sequences to remove PCR and sequencing errors. To assign V, D and J gene segments, CDR3 sequences were aligned to IMGT reference sequences. For a sequence to be retained, a match of at least six nucleotides to both a V gene segment and a J gene segment was required. A rearrangement counted as productive if the CDR3 had no stop codons and remained in frame with V and J, and every other rearrangement counted as non-productive. CDR3 was defined by IMGT convention, running from the second conserved V-encoded cysteine to the conserved J-encoded phenylalanine. The earlier analysis of a few hundred of the donors excluded any sequence lacking an unambiguous match to a single V gene segment. In an earlier analysis of some 590 of the donors, V segments were called functional above 56.7% productive rearrangements and were called segregating when the between-donor standard deviation exceeded 5%. A statistical classification framework was built to diagnose cytomegalovirus status from the catalog of TCR beta chain sequences. In a later analysis, TCR nucleotide sequences were compared against IMGT/GENE-DB human TR gene sequences so that V and J genes could be assigned. A later analysis assigned CDR3 sequences and most-parsimonious VDJ recombination scenarios with the TCRdist pipeline. In a later analysis, every TCR beta chain was defined by the combination of its CDR3 amino acid sequence and its V-gene family, and reads without a unique V-gene family were dropped. In a later analysis, approximately 590 highly shared, low-generation-probability nucleotide sequences were removed to address suspected cross-contamination and a sequencing artifact. In a later analysis, a clonal expansion index for each public chain was calculated from normalized within-repertoire ranks of inferred template counts. A later analysis computed generation probabilities with a VDJ recombination model fitted to out-of-frame rearrangements, and checked the results against IGoR. A later analysis scored TCR-TCR, TCR-HLA and TCR-CMV co-occurrence with hypergeometric tests, applying a repertoire-size bias correction to TCR pairs. In a later analysis, false discovery rates were estimated by permuting HLA or CMV assignments 20 times. In a later analysis, co-occurring TCRs were grouped with DBSCAN, and TCRdist sequence similarity was added when clustering was performed within HLA-allele-positive subsets. Repertoires with fewer than 30,000 or more than 120,000 public chains, plus five repertoires with anomalous nucleotide sharing, were excluded from co-occurrence clustering. TCRdb re-hosts the immuneACCESS table, in-frame sequences only. Its copies lack some clones; in the studies checked, an unresolved V gene accounts for under half of them, and the cause for the rest is not known. That table supplies the V and J calls and clone size; D and trimming were determined from the DNA. This sample gives 200,000 to 250,000 clones in total; 75% to 85% of them show up just once. Roughly 2.5% of the sample rests with the top ten.

A word on this clone: Its antigen has not been determined. The sample holds no much larger clone one base away, and base qualities are not on file.

In total, around 600 healthy bone marrow donors made up the cohort. All cohort members were sampled while nominally healthy, although unrecorded immune exposures were likely present. The donor was CMV seronegative and was included in the group of 352 seronegative cohort members. A peripheral blood sample was collected from each donor, and TCR beta sequencing was performed on peripheral blood mononuclear cells. The Qiagen DNeasy Blood Extraction Kit was used to extract genomic DNA from the blood cell samples. The receptor comes from a woman aged 40 to 50 in good health and CMV-seronegative. This sequence uses TRBV6-5 and TRBJ1-2; no D gene is confidently identified. Sequencing was performed on PBMCs. The nucleotide sequence is given as TGTGCCAGCAGCCCCTTAGCCGGGTCTGATGGCTACACCTTC. Its protein product is CASSPLAGSDGYTF.